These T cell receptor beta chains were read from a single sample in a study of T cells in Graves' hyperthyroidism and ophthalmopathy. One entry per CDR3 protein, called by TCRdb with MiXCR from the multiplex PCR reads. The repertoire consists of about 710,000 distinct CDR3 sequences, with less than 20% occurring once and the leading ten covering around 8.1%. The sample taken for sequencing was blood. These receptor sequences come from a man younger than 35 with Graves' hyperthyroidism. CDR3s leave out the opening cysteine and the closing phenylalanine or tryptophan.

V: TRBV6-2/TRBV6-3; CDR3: ASSYLGRPSSYNEQF
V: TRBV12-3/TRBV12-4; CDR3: ASSLGYSYEQY
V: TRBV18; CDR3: ASSAAGQQETQY
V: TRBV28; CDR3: ASSGLGTGSGDEQY
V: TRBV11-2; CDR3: ASTVLSNTEAF
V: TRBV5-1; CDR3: ASSLGAAGEQY
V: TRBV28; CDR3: ASRLQSSGNTIY
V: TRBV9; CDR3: ASSEGTISDEQY
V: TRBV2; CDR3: ASSAGTSFYEQY
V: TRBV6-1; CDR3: ASRHRGGTDTQY
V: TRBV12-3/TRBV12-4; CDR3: ASSLGVGNYEQY
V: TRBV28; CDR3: ASTLGAGTRGETQY
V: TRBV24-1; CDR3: ATSERLASETQY
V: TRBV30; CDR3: AWRRWLAGRETQY
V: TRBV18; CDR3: ASSPGAGPYNEQF
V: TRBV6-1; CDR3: ASSSPPPRGHIQF
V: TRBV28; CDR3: ASSFGRLYEQY
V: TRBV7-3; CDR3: ASSRKQPGTGSYNEQF
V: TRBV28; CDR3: ASSLGRFNEQF
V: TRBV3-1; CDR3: ASSQAGPGTTEAF
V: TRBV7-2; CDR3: ASSLVPQGGSGQPQH
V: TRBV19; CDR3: ASSIGQGVTYEQY
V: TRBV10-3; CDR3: ASLRDTNTGELF
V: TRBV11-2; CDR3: ASSPSRALLLQY
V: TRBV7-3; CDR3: ASSPGLAGGRDQY
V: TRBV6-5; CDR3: ASSYEATMRSPLH
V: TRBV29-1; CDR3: SVEGRLKETQY
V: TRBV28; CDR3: ASLSGDTRNQPQH
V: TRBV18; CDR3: ASFLSGANVLT
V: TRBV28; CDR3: ASSSGRASYNEQF